The 18 T cell receptor beta chains given below trace back to one sample, sequenced in a study of control samples from healthy donors and cancer patients. Produced via immunoSEQ multiplex PCR; TCRdb's table is partial and in-frame only. The table includes tens of thousands of clones, approximately 94% detected once. Sequenced input: PBMCs. The origin of the receptors is a man under 40 with colorectal cancer.

The chain joins TRBV5-1 to TRBJ1-2; no reliable D call. V lost 2 bases to trimming and J lost 3 bases, with 11 bases between them. This CDR3 region has 14 residues. Germline CDR1 is SGHRS and CDR2 is YFSETQ. CDR3 region: CASSFPTADYGYTF. The CDR3 DNA reads TGCGCCAGCAGCTTCCCGACGGCCGACTATGGCTACACCTTC.

The genes are TRBV9 and TRBJ2-6; D could derive from TRBD1 or TRBD2 (5 bases each). The CDR3 consists of 18 residues. V lost 0 bases and J lost 0, with 13 bases in between. From germline, CDR1 is SGDLS and CDR2 YYNGEE. The chain's CDR3 is CASSVGQGRASGANVLTF. Written as DNA, the CDR3 is TGTGCCAGCAGCGTAGGTCAGGGACGAGCCTCTGGGGCCAACGTCCTGACTTTC.

The chain uses TRBV5-1 and TRBJ1-1; D not certain. The germline V and J ends were trimmed by 0 bases and 1 base, with 13 bases remaining between them. Per germline, CDR1 SGHRS and CDR2 YFSETQ. The CDR3 loop spans 16 amino acids. DNA for the CDR3: TGCGCCAGCAGCTTGGGAGGTAGGGTTGGGAACACTGAAGCTTTCTTT. This translates into CASSLGGRVGNTEAFF. The entire variable domain, with the rest obtained from reference TRBV5-1 and TRBJ1-1, is as follows: KAGVTQTPRYLIKTRGQQVTLSCSPISGHRSVSWYQQTPGQGLQFLFEYFSETQRNKGNFPGRFSGRQFSNSRSEMNVSTLELGDSALYLCASSLGGRVGNTEAFFGQGTRLTVV.

The chain has TRBV3-1 (or the pseudogene TRBV3-2) and TRBJ2-4, with no clear D. Germline lookup yields CDR1 LGHDT and CDR2 YNNKEL (reference sequence). The CDR3 consists of 14 residues. V lost 4 bases, J lost 0 bases, and 7 bases lay in between. The DNA for the CDR3 is TGTGCCAGCAGCCCGCAGGTAGCCAAAAACATTCAGTACTTC. Translated, it gives CASSPQVAKNIQYF.

The chain uses TRBV7-4 and TRBJ2-7; 9 positions match TRBD1. The CDR3 has 15 residues. J was trimmed by 3 bases and V by 3 bases; bases with no gene match: 6. Per germline, CDR1 SGHVT and CDR2 SQSDAQ. CDR3 protein: CASSFRDREFYEQYV. CDR3 nucleotide sequence: TGTGCCAGCAGCTTCCGGGACAGGGAGTTCTACGAGCAGTACGTC.

The chain has TRBV6-6 and TRBJ1-3, with D perhaps matching TRBD1 (6 bases). The CDR3 is 15 residues long. CDR1 is MNHNY and CDR2 is SVGAGI in the germline V gene (reference sequence). Trimming took off 2 bases at V and 2 bases at J, with 10 bases between the two ends. CDR3 coding DNA: TGTGCCAGCAGTTACGTTGCAGGGGCTGGAAACACCATATATTTT. Its protein product is CASSYVAGAGNTIYF.

The chain couples TRBV14 to TRBJ2-3; 8 bases are shared with TRBD2. The CDR3 extends over 17 amino acids. Germline CDR1 reads SGHDN; CDR2 reads FVKESK. V trimming: 1 base; J trimming: 3 bases; junction bases outside the gene matches: 9. CDR3 DNA sequence: TGTGCCAGCAGCCAAGCATCCGGGACTAGAGTTACAGATACGCAGTATTTT. Amino acid sequence: CASSQASGTRVTDTQYF.

The chain uses TRBV9 and TRBJ1-1, with TRBD1 identical over 8 bases. The V and J ends lost 3 bases and 4 bases, in that order; junction bases with no gene match: 5. CDR3 length equals 14 residues. CDR1 is SGDLS and CDR2 is YYNGEE in the germline V gene. The DNA of the CDR3 is TGTGCCAGCAGCGCAACAGGGGGGAGCACTGAAGCTTTCTTT. Protein: CASSATGGSTEAFF.

This chain joins TRBV5-4 and TRBJ1-2, with 8 bases fitting TRBD1. The V segment lost 3 bases and the J segment 0 bases; nucleotides outside the gene matches: 10. CDR1 and CDR2 (germline): SGHNT, YYREEE (reference sequence). The length of the CDR3 is 17 residues. CDR3 DNA: TGTGCCAGCAGCTGGGGACAGGTCCCCCTTCCTAACTATGGCTACACCTTC. Residues: CASSWGQVPLPNYGYTF.

The gene calls are TRBV15 and TRBJ2-5; D gene uncertain. V was clipped by 0 bases and J by 2 bases, with 16 bases between them. CDR1 and CDR2 from the germline V gene are LNHNV and YYDKDF (reference sequence). The CDR3 consists of 17 residues. The CDR3 DNA reads as TGTGCCACCAGCAGAGATCTAGGTATCCGTGGACAAGAGACCCAGTACTTC. Translating it yields CATSRDLGIRGQETQYF.

The rearrangement uses TRBV7-6 and TRBJ2-7, with D unresolved. The CDR3 sequence is 13 residues long. The V end lost 7 bases, the J end lost 7 bases, and 17 bases lay between the germline ends. Germline loops: CDR1 SGHVS, CDR2 FNYEAQ. The CDR3 DNA is TGTGCCAGCACCCCCCTCGGGCAGGCGGAGCAGTACTTC. Its protein product is CASTPLGQAEQYF.

This chain uses TRBV4-3 with TRBJ1-1, with TRBD1 as a possible D gene (6 bases). This CDR3 is 15 amino acids long. Germline loops: CDR1 LGHNA, CDR2 YSLEER. V gave up 1 base and J gave up 4 bases, with 13 bases separating them. The CDR3 loop is CASSQVVGQSTEAFF. CDR3 nucleotide sequence: TGCGCCAGCAGCCAAGTAGTCGGACAGAGCACTGAAGCTTTCTTT.

J is TRBJ1-1 and V is TRBV11-2; D unclear. V was clipped by 5 bases and J by 3 bases, with 16 bases between them. The CDR3 consists of 15 residues. Germline loops: CDR1 SGHAT, CDR2 FQNNGV. CDR3 DNA sequence: TGTGCCAGCAGCCTCTCGGGGTATGGAGACACTGAAGCTTTCTTT. This gives the protein CASSLSGYGDTEAFF.

This clone occurred once. This rearrangement joins TRBV11-2 to TRBJ2-2; D not certain. Trimming stripped 1 base from V and 4 bases from J, with 7 bases between. Germline CDR1 and CDR2: SGHAT and FQNNGV. This CDR3 has 14 amino acids. DNA of the CDR3: TGTGCCAGCAGCTTAGGGGTGGGCACCGGGGAGCTGTTTTTT. It encodes CASSLGVGTGELFF.

CDR3 residues: CASSLDTNEQFF. The CDR3 nucleotides read TGTGCCAGCAGCTTGGACACAAATGAGCAGTTCTTC. The genes are TRBV7-2 and TRBJ2-1; D is perhaps TRBD1 (5 bases). Trimming removed 3 bases from V and 7 bases from J, with 7 bases in between. There are 12 residues in the CDR3. From germline, CDR1 is SGHTA and CDR2 FQGNSA.

The chain employs TRBV4-3 and TRBJ1-1; D not certain. The CDR3 is 14 residues long. V dropped 0 bases and J dropped 1 base, with 6 bases sitting between them. Germline V gene sequence: CDR1 LGHNA, CDR2 YSLEER. The CDR3 sequence is CASSQDPGNTEAFF. In DNA form, the CDR3 reads TGCGCCAGCAGCCAAGACCCAGGGAACACTGAAGCTTTCTTT.

This chain uses TRBV6-6 with TRBJ2-3, with D unclear. Germline CDR1 MNHNY, CDR2 SVGAGI (reference sequence). V dropped 0 bases and J dropped 5 bases, with 6 bases sitting between them. CDR3 size: 13 residues. CDR3 residues: CASSYSTLDTQYF. The CDR3 bases are TGTGCCAGCAGTTACTCGACCCTAGATACGCAGTATTTT.

V usage is TRBV9 and J usage is TRBJ1-1, with 8 nucleotides matching TRBD1. Germline V gives CDR1 SGDLS, CDR2 YYNGEE. V shed 4 bases and J 7 bases; nucleotides not matched to a gene: 12. The length of the CDR3 is 15 residues. The CDR3 is CASSPPDRGPNEAFF. The CDR3 DNA reads TGTGCCAGCAGCCCGCCAGACAGGGGCCCTAATGAAGCTTTCTTT.